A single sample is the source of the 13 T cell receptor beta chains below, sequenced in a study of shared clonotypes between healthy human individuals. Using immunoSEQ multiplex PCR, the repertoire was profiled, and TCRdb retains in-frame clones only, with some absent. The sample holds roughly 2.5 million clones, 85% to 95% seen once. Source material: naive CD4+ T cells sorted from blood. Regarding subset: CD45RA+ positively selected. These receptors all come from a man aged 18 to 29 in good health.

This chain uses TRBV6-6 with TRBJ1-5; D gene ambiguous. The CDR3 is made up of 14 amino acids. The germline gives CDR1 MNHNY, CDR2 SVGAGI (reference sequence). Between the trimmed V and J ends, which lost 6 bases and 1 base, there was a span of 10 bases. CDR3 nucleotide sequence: TGTGCCAGCAGGACGGATACGAGCAATCAGCCCCAGCATTTT. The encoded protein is CASRTDTSNQPQHF.

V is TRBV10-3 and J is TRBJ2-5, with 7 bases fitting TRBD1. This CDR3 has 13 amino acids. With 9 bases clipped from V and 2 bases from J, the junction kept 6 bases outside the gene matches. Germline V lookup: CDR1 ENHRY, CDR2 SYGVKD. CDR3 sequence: CAIRDRRQETQYF. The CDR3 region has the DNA TGTGCCATTAGGGACAGAAGACAAGAGACCCAGTACTTC.

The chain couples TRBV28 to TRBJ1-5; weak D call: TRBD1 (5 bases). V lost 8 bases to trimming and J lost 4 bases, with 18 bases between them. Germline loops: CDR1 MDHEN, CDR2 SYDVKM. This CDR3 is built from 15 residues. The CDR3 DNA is TGTGCCAGCCGTTGGGGCTCGCAGGCGAATCAGCCCCAGCATTTT. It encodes CASRWGSQANQPQHF.

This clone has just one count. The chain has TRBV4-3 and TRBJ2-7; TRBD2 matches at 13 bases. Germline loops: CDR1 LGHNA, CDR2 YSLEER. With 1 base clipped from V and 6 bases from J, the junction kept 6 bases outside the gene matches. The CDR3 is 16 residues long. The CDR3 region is CASSQVLAGGLSEQYF. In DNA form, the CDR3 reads TGCGCCAGCAGCCAAGTACTAGCGGGAGGGCTTAGCGAGCAGTACTTC.

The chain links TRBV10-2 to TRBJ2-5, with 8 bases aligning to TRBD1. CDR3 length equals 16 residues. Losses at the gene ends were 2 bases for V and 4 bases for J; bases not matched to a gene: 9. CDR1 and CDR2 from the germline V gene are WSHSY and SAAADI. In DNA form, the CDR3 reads TGCGCCAGCAGTGAGGCCATGACAGGGGTGGGAGAGACCCAGTACTTC. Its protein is CASSEAMTGVGETQYF.

CDR3 residues: CSVDTTSGNYNEQFF. The CDR3 coding sequence is TGCAGCGTTGATACGACTAGCGGGAACTACAATGAGCAGTTCTTC. The chain combines TRBV29-1 with TRBJ2-1, with 11 bases identical to TRBD2. CDR1 and CDR2 (germline): SQVTM, ANQGSEA. With 3 bases clipped from V and 3 bases from J, the junction kept 4 bases outside the gene matches. This CDR3 spans 15 amino acids.

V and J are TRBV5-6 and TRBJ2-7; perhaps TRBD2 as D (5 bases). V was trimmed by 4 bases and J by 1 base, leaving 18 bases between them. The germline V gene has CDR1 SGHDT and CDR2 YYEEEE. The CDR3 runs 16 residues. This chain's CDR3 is CASSRPGKGLSYEQYF. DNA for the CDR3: TGTGCCAGCAGCCGGCCGGGGAAAGGTTTATCCTACGAGCAGTACTTC.

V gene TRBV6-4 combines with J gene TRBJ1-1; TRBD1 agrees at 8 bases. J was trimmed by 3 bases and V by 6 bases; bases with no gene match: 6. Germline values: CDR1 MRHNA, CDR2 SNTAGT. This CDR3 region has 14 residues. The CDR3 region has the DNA TGTGCCAGCAGAGGGACAGGAACGGACACTGAAGCTTTCTTT. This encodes CASRGTGTDTEAFF.

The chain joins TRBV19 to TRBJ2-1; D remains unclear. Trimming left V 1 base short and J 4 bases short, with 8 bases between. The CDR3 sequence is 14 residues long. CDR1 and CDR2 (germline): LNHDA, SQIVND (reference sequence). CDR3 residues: CASSIVSPYNEQFF. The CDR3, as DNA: TGTGCCAGTAGTATAGTATCCCCATACAATGAGCAGTTCTTC.

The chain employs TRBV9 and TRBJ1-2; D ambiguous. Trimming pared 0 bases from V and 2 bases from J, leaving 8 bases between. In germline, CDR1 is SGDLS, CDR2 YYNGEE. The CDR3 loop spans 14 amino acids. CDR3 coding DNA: TGTGCCAGCAGCGTAGGCCAGGAAAACTATGGCTACACCTTC. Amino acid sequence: CASSVGQENYGYTF.

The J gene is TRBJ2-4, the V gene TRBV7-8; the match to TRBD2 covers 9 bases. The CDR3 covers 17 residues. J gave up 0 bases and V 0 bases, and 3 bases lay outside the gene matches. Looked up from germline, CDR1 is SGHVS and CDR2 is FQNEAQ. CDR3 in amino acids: CASSLATSGVAKNIQYF. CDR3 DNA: TGTGCCAGCAGCTTAGCGACTAGCGGCGTAGCCAAAAACATTCAGTACTTC. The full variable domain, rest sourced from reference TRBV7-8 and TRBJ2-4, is GAGVSQSPRYKVAKRGQDVALRCDPISGHVSLFWYQQALGQGPEFLTYFQNEAQLDKSGLPSDRFFAERPEGSVSTLKIQRTQQEDSAVYLCASSLATSGVAKNIQYFGAGTRLSVL.

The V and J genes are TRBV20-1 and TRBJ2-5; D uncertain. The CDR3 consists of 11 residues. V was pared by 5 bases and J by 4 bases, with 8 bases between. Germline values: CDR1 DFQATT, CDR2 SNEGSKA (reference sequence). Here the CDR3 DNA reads TGCAGTGCTCCCCCCACAGAGACCCAGTACTTC. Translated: CSAPPTETQYF.

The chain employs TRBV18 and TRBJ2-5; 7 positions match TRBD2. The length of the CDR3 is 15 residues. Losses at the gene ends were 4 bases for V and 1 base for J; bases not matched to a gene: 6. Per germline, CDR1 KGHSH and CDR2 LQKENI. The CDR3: CASSRSGAFQETQYF. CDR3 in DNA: TGTGCCAGCTCACGAAGCGGGGCCTTCCAAGAGACCCAGTACTTC. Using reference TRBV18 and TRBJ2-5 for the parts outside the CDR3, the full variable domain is NAGVMQNPRHLVRRRGQEARLRCSPMKGHSHVYWYRQLPEEGLKFMVYLQKENIIDESGMPKERFSAEFPKEGPSILRIQQVVRGDSAAYFCASSRSGAFQETQYFGPGTRLLVL.